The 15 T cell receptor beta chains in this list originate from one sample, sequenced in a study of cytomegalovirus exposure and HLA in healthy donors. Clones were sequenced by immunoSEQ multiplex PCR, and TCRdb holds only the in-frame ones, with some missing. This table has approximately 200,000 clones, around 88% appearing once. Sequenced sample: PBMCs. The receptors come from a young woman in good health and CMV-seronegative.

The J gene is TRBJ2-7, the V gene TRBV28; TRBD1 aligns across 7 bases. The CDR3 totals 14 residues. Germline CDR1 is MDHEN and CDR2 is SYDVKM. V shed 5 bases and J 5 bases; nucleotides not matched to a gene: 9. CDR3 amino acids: CASSTQDRLHEQYF. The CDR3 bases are TGTGCCAGCAGTACACAGGACAGGTTACACGAGCAGTACTTC. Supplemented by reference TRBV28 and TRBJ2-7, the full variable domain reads DVKVTQSSRYLVKRTGEKVFLECVQDMDHENMFWYRQDPGLGLRLIYFSYDVKMKEKGDIPEGYSVSREKKERFSLILESASTNQTSMYLCASSTQDRLHEQYFGPGTRLTVT.

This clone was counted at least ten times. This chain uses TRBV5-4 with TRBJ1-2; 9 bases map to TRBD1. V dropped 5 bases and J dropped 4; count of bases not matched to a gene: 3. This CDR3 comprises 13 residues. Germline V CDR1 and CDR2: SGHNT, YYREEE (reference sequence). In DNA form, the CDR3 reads TGTGCCAGCAGACTACAGGGGGCCTATGGCTACACCTTC. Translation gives CASRLQGAYGYTF.

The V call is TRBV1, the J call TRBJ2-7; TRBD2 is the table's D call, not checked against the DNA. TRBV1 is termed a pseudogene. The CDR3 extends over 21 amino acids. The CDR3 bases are TGCACCAGCAGCCAAGACTCTTCGACTAGCGGCAAAACTAAAACTTCCTACGAGCAGTACTTC. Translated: CTSSQDSSTSGKTKTSYEQYF.

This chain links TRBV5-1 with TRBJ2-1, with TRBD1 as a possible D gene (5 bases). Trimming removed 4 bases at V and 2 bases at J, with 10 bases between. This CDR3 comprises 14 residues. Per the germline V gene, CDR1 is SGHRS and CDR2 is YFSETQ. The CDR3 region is CASSRDSPYNEQFF. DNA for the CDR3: TGCGCCAGCAGCCGTGACAGTCCCTACAATGAGCAGTTCTTC.

Written as DNA, the CDR3 is TGCGCCAGCAGCTTGCCGGGGTCAGGGGGACCCCCCGAGCAGTACTTC. It encodes CASSLPGSGGPPEQYF. V usage is TRBV5-1 and J usage is TRBJ2-7; 7 nucleotides agree with TRBD1. From germline, CDR1 is SGHRS and CDR2 YFSETQ. This CDR3 comprises 16 residues. Trimming cost V 1 base and J 6 bases; bases outside gene matches: 13.

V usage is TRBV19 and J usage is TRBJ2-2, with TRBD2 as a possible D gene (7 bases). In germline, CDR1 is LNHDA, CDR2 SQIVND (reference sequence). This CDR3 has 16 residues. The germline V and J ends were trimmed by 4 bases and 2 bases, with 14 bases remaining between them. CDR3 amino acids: CASSRWGGSNTGELFF. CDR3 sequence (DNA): TGTGCCAGTAGTAGGTGGGGGGGCTCCAACACCGGGGAGCTGTTTTTT.

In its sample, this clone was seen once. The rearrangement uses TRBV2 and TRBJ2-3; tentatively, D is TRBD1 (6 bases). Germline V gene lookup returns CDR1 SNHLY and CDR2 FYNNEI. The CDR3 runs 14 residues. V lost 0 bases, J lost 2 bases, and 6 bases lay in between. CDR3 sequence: CASSEAGATDTQYF. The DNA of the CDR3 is TGTGCCAGCAGTGAAGCGGGGGCCACAGATACGCAGTATTTT. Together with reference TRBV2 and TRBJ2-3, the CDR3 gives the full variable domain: EPEVTQTPSHQVTQMGQEVILRCVPISNHLYFYWYRQILGQKVEFLVSFYNNEISEKSEIFDDQFSVERPDGSNFTLKIRSTKLEDSAMYFCASSEAGATDTQYFGPGTRLTVL.

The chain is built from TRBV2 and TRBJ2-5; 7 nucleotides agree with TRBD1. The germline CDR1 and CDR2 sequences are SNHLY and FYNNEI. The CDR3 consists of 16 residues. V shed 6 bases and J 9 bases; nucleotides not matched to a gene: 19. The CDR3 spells CASSDPTGDLGKAQYF. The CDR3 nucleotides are TGTGCCAGCAGCGATCCCACAGGGGACCTCGGCAAGGCCCAGTACTTC.

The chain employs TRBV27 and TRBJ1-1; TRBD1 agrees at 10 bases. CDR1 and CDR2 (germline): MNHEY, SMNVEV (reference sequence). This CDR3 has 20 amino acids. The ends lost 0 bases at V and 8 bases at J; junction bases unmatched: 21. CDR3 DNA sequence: TGTGCCAGCAGTTTATCGGGTAAGGTCCGGGACAGGGGCTTCTTGAGGGAAGCTTTCTTT. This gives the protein CASSLSGKVRDRGFLREAFF.

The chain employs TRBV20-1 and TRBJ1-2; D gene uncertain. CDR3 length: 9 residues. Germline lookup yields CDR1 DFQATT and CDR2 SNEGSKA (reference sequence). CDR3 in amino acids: CRPDYGYTF. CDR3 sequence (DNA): TGCAGACCGGACTATGGCTACACCTTC.

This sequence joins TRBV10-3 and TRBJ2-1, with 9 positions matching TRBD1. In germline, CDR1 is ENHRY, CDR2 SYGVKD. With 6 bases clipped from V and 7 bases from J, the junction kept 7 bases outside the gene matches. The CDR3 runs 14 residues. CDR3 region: CAISTGTGWNEQFF. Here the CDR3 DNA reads TGTGCCATCAGCACCGGGACAGGGTGGAATGAGCAGTTCTTC.

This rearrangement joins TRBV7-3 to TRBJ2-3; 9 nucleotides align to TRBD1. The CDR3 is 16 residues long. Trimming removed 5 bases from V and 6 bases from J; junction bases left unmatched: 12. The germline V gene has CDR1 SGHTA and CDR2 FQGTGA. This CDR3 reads CASSPGGTGIADTQYF. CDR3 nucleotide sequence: TGTGCCAGCAGCCCAGGTGGGACAGGGATTGCGGATACGCAGTATTTT.

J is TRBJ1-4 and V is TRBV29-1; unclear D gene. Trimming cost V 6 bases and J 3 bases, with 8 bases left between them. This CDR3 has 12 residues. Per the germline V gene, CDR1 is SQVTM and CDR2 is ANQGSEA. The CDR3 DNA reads TGCAGCGTGCGGTTGGCTAATGAAAAACTGTTTTTT. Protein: CSVRLANEKLFF.

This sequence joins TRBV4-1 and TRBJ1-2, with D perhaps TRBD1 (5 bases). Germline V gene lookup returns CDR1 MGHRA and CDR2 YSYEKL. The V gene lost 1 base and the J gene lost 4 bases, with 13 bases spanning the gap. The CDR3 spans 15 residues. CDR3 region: CASSQAPGTLYGYTF. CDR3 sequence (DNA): TGCGCCAGCAGCCAAGCCCCCGGGACTCTCTATGGCTACACCTTC.

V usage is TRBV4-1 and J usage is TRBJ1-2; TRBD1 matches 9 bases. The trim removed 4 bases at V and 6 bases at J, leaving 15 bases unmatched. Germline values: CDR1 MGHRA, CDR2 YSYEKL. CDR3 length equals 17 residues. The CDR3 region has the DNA TGCGCCAGCAGCCTACACGAGGAACAGACAGGGGGGGATGGCTACACCTTC. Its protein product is CASSLHEEQTGGDGYTF.